Below, 26 T cell receptor beta chains from the same sample are listed, as sequenced in a study of blood T cell repertoires in COVID-19. Profiling relied on immunoSEQ multiplex PCR, and the TCRdb table lists in-frame clones only, not all of them. The sample contains 100,000 or so clones, around four fifths of which appear only once. Specimen: peripheral blood. Receptors originate from a woman between 70 and 85 years old with acute or convalescent COVID-19.

The V call is TRBV29-1, the J call TRBJ1-1; 7 nucleotides line up with TRBD1. V shed 6 bases and J 4 bases; nucleotides not matched to a gene: 8. This CDR3 is built from 13 residues. The germline V gene encodes CDR1 SQVTM and CDR2 ANQGSEA. For the CDR3, the DNA is TGCAGCGTGGGCAGGGGGTACGGCACTGAAGCTTTCTTT. Translating it yields CSVGRGYGTEAFF.

The V and J genes are TRBV5-1 and TRBJ1-2; 8 bases are shared with TRBD1. Germline CDR1 is SGHRS and CDR2 is YFSETQ. There are 15 residues in the CDR3. V was pared by 0 bases and J by 6 bases, with 7 bases of the junction left unmatched. CDR3 in amino acids: CASSLAGTGADGYTF. Written as DNA, the CDR3 is TGCGCCAGCAGCTTGGCCGGGACAGGAGCGGATGGCTACACCTTC.

The chain couples TRBV19 to TRBJ2-1; 15 bases match TRBD2. Per germline, CDR1 LNHDA and CDR2 SQIVND (reference sequence). This CDR3 is built from 16 residues. V trimming: 5 bases; J trimming: 9 bases; junction bases outside the gene matches: 8. This CDR3 reads CASSPPGLAGGVEQFF. DNA for the CDR3: TGTGCCAGTAGTCCCCCGGGACTAGCGGGGGGCGTTGAGCAGTTCTTC.

This clone has a single count. The chain carries TRBV9 and TRBJ2-7; TRBD1 aligns across 9 bases. This CDR3 has 13 amino acids. In germline, CDR1 is SGDLS, CDR2 YYNGEE. Unmatched junction bases numbered 1, after V lost 3 bases and J lost 3 bases. The CDR3 nucleotides are TGTGCCAGCAGCGAGGGACAGGGCTACGAGCAGTACTTC. Amino acids: CASSEGQGYEQYF. Drawing the rest from reference TRBV9 and TRBJ2-7, the complete variable domain is DSGVTQTPKHLITATGQRVTLRCSPRSGDLSVYWYQQSLDQGLQFLIQYYNGEERAKGNILERFSAQQFPDLHSELNLSSLELGDSALYFCASSEGQGYEQYFGPGTRLTVT.

The chain carries TRBV4-1 and TRBJ2-5; perhaps TRBD2 as D (6 bases). This CDR3 contains 14 residues. Trimming took 1 base from V and 3 from J, leaving 9 bases between them. Germline V gene lookup returns CDR1 MGHRA and CDR2 YSYEKL. CDR3 sequence (DNA): TGCGCCAGCAGCCAAGGCTGGGGGGAAGAGACCCAGTACTTC. It codes for CASSQGWGEETQYF.

The J gene is TRBJ2-7, the V gene TRBV6-2 or TRBV6-3; TRBD2 aligns across 12 bases. The trim removed 4 bases at V and 0 bases at J, leaving 7 bases unmatched. Germline lookup yields CDR1 MNHEY and CDR2 SVGEGT. The CDR3 has 17 residues. CDR3 sequence: CASSLSGTSGSSYEQYF. The CDR3 nucleotides read TGTGCCAGCAGTTTGTCCGGGACTAGCGGGTCCTCCTACGAGCAGTACTTC.

The rearrangement links TRBV24-1 to TRBJ2-3; D possibly corresponds to TRBD1 (7 bases). Trimming removed 6 bases from V and 4 bases from J, with 16 bases in between. The CDR3 runs to 15 residues. From germline, CDR1 is KGHDR and CDR2 SFDVKD. CDR3 loop: CATSLGGGGADTQYF. The CDR3 region has the DNA TGTGCCACCAGTCTAGGAGGGGGCGGCGCAGATACGCAGTATTTT.

This clone was recorded a few times. This chain uses TRBV5-1 with TRBJ1-2; 8 nucleotides match TRBD1. Germline CDR1 SGHRS, CDR2 YFSETQ. The CDR3 has 14 amino acids. J was trimmed by 7 bases and V by 0 bases; bases with no gene match: 5. The CDR3 loop is CASSLGRGPGGYTF. CDR3 DNA sequence: TGCGCCAGCAGCTTGGGCAGGGGGCCGGGTGGCTACACCTTC. Using reference TRBV5-1 and TRBJ1-2 for the parts outside the CDR3, the full variable domain is KAGVTQTPRYLIKTRGQQVTLSCSPISGHRSVSWYQQTPGQGLQFLFEYFSETQRNKGNFPGRFSGRQFSNSRSEMNVSTLELGDSALYLCASSLGRGPGGYTFGSGTRLTVV.

The rearrangement joins TRBV7-9 to TRBJ1-1, with D tentatively TRBD1 (5 bases). The CDR3 has 15 residues. Germline CDR1 is SEHNR and CDR2 is FQNEAQ (reference sequence). V lost 5 bases, J lost 5 bases, and 18 bases lay in between. In DNA, the CDR3 is TGTGCCAGCAGCCGACAAGGAGGGGTCGGGACTGAAGCTTTCTTT. The encoded protein is CASSRQGGVGTEAFF.

The J gene is TRBJ2-7, the V gene TRBV2; 8 bases align to TRBD1. Looked up from germline, CDR1 is SNHLY and CDR2 is FYNNEI. J gave up 6 bases and V 3 bases, and 1 base lay outside the gene matches. This CDR3 has 12 amino acids. The CDR3 nucleotides are TGTGCCAGCAGTGACAGGGGGCTCGAGCAGTACTTC. Amino acids: CASSDRGLEQYF.

This clone was observed at least ten times. The rearrangement uses TRBV10-3 and TRBJ1-1; D may be TRBD1 (5 bases). The V end was cut by 0 bases, the J end by 8 bases, with 13 bases between. The CDR3 has 14 residues. Germline V gene data show CDR1 as ENHRY and CDR2 as SYGVKD. Written as DNA, the CDR3 is TGTGCCATCAGTGAGTCGGGGGGATCTGCCGAAGCTTTCTTT. Protein sequence: CAISESGGSAEAFF.

V usage is TRBV6-2 or TRBV6-3 and J usage is TRBJ1-2; a possible D gene is TRBD1 (6 bases). V was trimmed by 4 bases and J by 0 bases, leaving 6 bases between them. This CDR3 is built from 13 residues. Germline loops: CDR1 MNHEY, CDR2 SVGEGT. The CDR3 sequence: CASSWTANYGYTF. CDR3 sequence (DNA): TGTGCCAGCAGTTGGACAGCTAACTATGGCTACACCTTC.

The chain links TRBV7-9 to TRBJ2-3; the match to TRBD2 covers 8 bases. The CDR3 covers 14 residues. Germline trimming cut 2 bases from V and 5 bases from J; bases unmatched to any gene: 3. Germline CDR1 reads SEHNR; CDR2 reads FQNEAQ (reference sequence). CDR3 DNA: TGTGCCAGCAGCTTAACAGCGGGGGTAGATACGCAGTATTTT. This translates into CASSLTAGVDTQYF. Full variable domain (rest looked up from reference TRBV7-9 and TRBJ2-3): DTGVSQNPRHKITKRGQNVTFRCDPISEHNRLYWYRQTLGQGPEFLTYFQNEAQLEKSRLLSDRFSAERPKGSFSTLEIQRTEQGDSAMYLCASSLTAGVDTQYFGPGTRLTVL.

This clone was seen a handful of times. This chain connects TRBV2 to TRBJ2-3; no clear D. The germline CDR1 and CDR2 sequences are SNHLY and FYNNEI. V was trimmed by 8 bases and J by 2 bases, leaving 14 bases between them. The CDR3 loop spans 14 amino acids. The CDR3 here is CASVLALNTDTQYF. CDR3 in DNA: TGTGCCAGCGTTTTAGCTTTAAACACAGATACGCAGTATTTT.

The chain couples TRBV7-2 to TRBJ1-2; TRBD1 matches at 10 bases. Germline values: CDR1 SGHTA, CDR2 FQGNSA. This CDR3 contains 14 residues. J gave up 8 bases and V 5 bases, and 8 bases lay outside the gene matches. The CDR3 coding sequence is TGTGCCAGCAGCACTAGGACAGGGGGGTACGGCTACACCTTC. Protein sequence: CASSTRTGGYGYTF.

This clone showed up just a few times. The chain uses TRBV27 and TRBJ1-2; tentative D call: TRBD1 (5 bases). In germline, CDR1 is MNHEY, CDR2 SMNVEV (reference sequence). Trimming shortened V by 3 bases and J by 8 bases, and 25 bases separated the two germline ends. CDR3 length: 17 amino acids. DNA of the CDR3: TGTGCCAGCAGTTTGGAGGGGACCCCAAGCTTCATGGGCGGCTACACCTTC. Its translation is CASSLEGTPSFMGGYTF.

The chain employs TRBV11-2 and TRBJ1-4, with TRBD1 as a possible D gene (5 bases). Germline V gene sequence: CDR1 SGHAT, CDR2 FQNNGV. The CDR3 covers 15 residues. Trimming took 5 bases from V and 8 from J, leaving 18 bases between them. Here the CDR3 reads CASSTGRVKGEKLFF. CDR3 DNA: TGTGCCAGCAGCACCGGCAGGGTTAAGGGAGAAAAACTGTTTTTT.

The chain uses TRBV5-1 and TRBJ1-1, with 9 positions matching TRBD1. V lost 3 bases, J lost 0 bases, and 6 bases stayed unmatched. The V gene's germline CDR1 is SGHRS and CDR2 YFSETQ. The CDR3 length is 16 residues. This CDR3 reads CASSSSTGGLNTEAFF. The CDR3 region has the DNA TGCGCCAGCAGCTCCAGCACAGGGGGCTTGAACACTGAAGCTTTCTTT.

This chain connects TRBV15 to TRBJ1-4; D remains ambiguous. The germline V gene has CDR1 LNHNV and CDR2 YYDKDF (reference sequence). The length of the CDR3 is 13 residues. With 1 base removed from V and 8 bases from J, the gap between germline ends came to 8 bases. The CDR3 sequence: CATSRASLEKLFF. In DNA, the CDR3 is TGTGCCACCAGCAGAGCCAGTCTGGAAAAACTGTTTTTT. The full variable domain, in which reference TRBV15 and TRBJ1-4 provide the parts outside the CDR3, is DAMVIQNPRYQVTQFGKPVTLSCSQTLNHNVMYWYQQKSSQAPKLLFHYYDKDFNNEADTPDNFQSRRPNTSFCFLDIRSPGLGDTAMYLCATSRASLEKLFFGSGTQLSVL.

The CDR3 region is CASRTGGTGKLFF. The CDR3 DNA reads TGTGCCAGCAGAACAGGGGGCACCGGAAAACTGTTTTTT. The chain employs TRBV27 and TRBJ1-4, with 9 bases identical to TRBD1. The ends lost 6 bases at V and 10 bases at J; junction bases unmatched: 6. The CDR3 totals 13 residues. The V gene's germline CDR1 is MNHEY and CDR2 SMNVEV (reference sequence).

In its sample, this clone was seen many times. Written as DNA, the CDR3 is TGTGCCAGCAGTTTATCGTGGAGTGAAGCTTTCTTT. Translating gives CASSLSWSEAFF. V and J are TRBV28 and TRBJ1-1; D unresolved. CDR1 is MDHEN, CDR2 SYDVKM, per germline. V was shortened by 1 base and J by 7 bases, with 7 bases between the two germline ends. The CDR3 has 12 amino acids.

This clone was seen a few times. Other nucleotide sequences from this sample produce the same CDR3. V is TRBV5-1 and J is TRBJ1-1, with D perhaps matching TRBD1 (6 bases). V dropped 3 bases and J dropped 1 base, with 7 bases sitting between them. Germline values: CDR1 SGHRS, CDR2 YFSETQ. The CDR3 consists of 13 residues. The CDR3 sequence: CASSSQGNTEAFF. CDR3 nucleotide sequence: TGCGCCAGCAGCTCACAGGGGAACACTGAAGCTTTCTTT.

In this sample, this clone turned up a few times. The chain is built from TRBV4-2 and TRBJ2-7; tentative D call: TRBD1 (6 bases). V lost 5 bases and J lost 0, with 8 bases in between. The germline CDR1 and CDR2 sequences are LGHNA and YNFKEQ. This CDR3 has 13 residues. For the CDR3, the DNA is TGTGCCAGCAGCTGGACAGACTCCTACGAGCAGTACTTC. Protein: CASSWTDSYEQYF.

This clone has just one count. This sequence joins TRBV12-3 or TRBV12-4 and TRBJ1-1, with TRBD1 as a possible D gene (5 bases). Deletions cut 4 bases from V and 4 bases from J, with 10 bases between. This CDR3 spans 13 amino acids. The CDR3 DNA sequence: TGTGCCAGCAGTTATACAGGTTCCACTGAAGCTTTCTTT. Its protein product is CASSYTGSTEAFF.

This clone was counted once. The rearrangement links TRBV20-1 to TRBJ2-1, with 10 bases identical to TRBD2. J gave up 3 bases and V 3 bases, and 5 bases lay outside the gene matches. This CDR3 is built from 15 residues. Germline loops: CDR1 DFQATT, CDR2 SNEGSKA (reference sequence). CDR3 protein: CSASQAGGLYNEQFF. CDR3 DNA sequence: TGCAGTGCTAGTCAAGCGGGGGGGCTCTACAATGAGCAGTTCTTC.

The V gene is TRBV6-2 or TRBV6-3, the J gene TRBJ2-4; no definite D call. The germline CDR1 and CDR2 sequences are MNHEY and SVGEGT. Deletions cut 4 bases from V and 0 bases from J, with 4 bases between. The CDR3 contains 13 residues. CDR3 sequence (DNA): TGTGCCAGCAGTTTAGTAGCCAAAAACATTCAGTACTTC. Protein product: CASSLVAKNIQYF.